This T cell receptor beta chain appears in the sequencing data of a study of T cells in Graves' hyperthyroidism and ophthalmopathy. The study's findings and limits: Model predictions of ophthalmopathy came a median approximately 6.5 months before onset. Also found in blood were most expanded thyroid clonotypes above 0.001. Ophthalmopathy stood apart from stable hyperthyroidism in a 13 V-J model.

As for this clonotype: Its antigen is currently unknown.

V was pared by 0 bases and J by 2 bases, with 8 bases between. There are 14 residues in the CDR3. CDR1 and CDR2 from the germline V gene are SEHNR and FQNEAQ (reference sequence). Amplified TCR beta CDR3 regions came from RNA transcripts. HTBI primers drove first-round RT-PCR of the TCR CDR3. TCRdb re-called the multiplex PCR reads with MiXCR, one entry per CDR3 protein. The top ten clones hold roughly 31% of a sample with just under 750,000 distinct CDR3 sequences, approximately 40% of them seen once. Sequenced input: blood. The sequence was collected from a woman in her forties with Graves' hyperthyroidism. The chain combines TRBV7-9 with TRBJ2-7; D is ambiguous. CDR3 sequence (DNA): TGTGCCAGCAGCTTAGCTAGGACGCCCTACGAGCAGTACTTC. Residues: CASSLARTPYEQYF. Filled out from reference TRBV7-9 and TRBJ2-7, the complete variable domain reads DTGVSQNPRHKITKRGQNVTFRCDPISEHNRLYWYRQTLGQGPEFLTYFQNEAQLEKSRLLSDRFSAERPKGSFSTLEIQRTEQGDSAMYLCASSLARTPYEQYFGPGTRLTVT.